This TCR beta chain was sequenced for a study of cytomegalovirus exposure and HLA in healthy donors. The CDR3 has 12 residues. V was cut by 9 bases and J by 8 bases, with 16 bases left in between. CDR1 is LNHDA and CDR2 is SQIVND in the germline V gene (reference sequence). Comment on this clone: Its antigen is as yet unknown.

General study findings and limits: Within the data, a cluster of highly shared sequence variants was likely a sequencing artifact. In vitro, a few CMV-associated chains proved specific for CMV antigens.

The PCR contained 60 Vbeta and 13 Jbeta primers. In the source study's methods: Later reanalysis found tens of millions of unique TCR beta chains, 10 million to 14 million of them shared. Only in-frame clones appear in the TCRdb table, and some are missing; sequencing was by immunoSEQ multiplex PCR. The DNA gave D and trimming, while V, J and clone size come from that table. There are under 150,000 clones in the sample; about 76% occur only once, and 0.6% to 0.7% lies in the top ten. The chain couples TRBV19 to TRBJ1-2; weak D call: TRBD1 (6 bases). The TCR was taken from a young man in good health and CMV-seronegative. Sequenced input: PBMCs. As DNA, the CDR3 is TGTGCCAGCGGACACAGGGATTGGGGCTACACCTTC. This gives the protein CASGHRDWGYTF.